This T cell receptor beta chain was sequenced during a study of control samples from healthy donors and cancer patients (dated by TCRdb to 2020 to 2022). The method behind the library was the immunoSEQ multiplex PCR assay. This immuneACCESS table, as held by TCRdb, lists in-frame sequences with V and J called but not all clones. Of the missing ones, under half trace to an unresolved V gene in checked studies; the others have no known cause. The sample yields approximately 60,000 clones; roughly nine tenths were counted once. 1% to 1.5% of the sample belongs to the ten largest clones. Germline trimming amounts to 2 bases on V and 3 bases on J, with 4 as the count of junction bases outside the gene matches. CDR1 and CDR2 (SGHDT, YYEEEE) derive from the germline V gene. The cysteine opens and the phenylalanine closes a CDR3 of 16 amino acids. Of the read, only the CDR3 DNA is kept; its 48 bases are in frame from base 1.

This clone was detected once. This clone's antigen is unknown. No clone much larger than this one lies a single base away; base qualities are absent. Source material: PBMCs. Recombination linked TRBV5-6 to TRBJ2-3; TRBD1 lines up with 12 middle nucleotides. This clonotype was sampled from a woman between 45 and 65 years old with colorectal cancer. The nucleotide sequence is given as TGTGCCAGCAGCTTTTTGGGACAGGGGGCTACAGATACGCAGTATTTT. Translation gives CASSFLGQGATDTQYF.